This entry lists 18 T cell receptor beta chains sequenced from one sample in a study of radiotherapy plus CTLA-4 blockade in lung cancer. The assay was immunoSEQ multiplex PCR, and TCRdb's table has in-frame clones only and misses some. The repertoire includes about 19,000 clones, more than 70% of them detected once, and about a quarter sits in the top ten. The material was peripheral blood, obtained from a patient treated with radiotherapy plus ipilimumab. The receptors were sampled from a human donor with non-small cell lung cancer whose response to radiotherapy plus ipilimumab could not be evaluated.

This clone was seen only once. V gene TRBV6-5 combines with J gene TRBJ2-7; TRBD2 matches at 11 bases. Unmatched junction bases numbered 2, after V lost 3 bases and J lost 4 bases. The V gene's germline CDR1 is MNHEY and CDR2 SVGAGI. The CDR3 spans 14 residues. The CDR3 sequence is CASSYTSGGYEQYF. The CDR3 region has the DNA TGTGCCAGCAGTTATACTAGCGGGGGATACGAGCAGTACTTC.

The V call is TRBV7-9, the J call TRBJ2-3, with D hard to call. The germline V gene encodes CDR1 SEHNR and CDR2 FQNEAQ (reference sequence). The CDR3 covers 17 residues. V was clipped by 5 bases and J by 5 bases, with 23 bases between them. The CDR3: CASSPESPFRSGDTQYF. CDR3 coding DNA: TGTGCCAGCAGCCCCGAATCTCCATTTAGGTCGGGAGATACGCAGTATTTT.

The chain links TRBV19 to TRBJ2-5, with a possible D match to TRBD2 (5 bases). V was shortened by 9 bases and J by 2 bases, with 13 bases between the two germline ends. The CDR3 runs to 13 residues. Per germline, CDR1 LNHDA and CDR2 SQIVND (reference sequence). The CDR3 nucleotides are TGTGCCAGGTGGGCGGGCGGACAAGAGACCCAGTACTTC. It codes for CARWAGGQETQYF.

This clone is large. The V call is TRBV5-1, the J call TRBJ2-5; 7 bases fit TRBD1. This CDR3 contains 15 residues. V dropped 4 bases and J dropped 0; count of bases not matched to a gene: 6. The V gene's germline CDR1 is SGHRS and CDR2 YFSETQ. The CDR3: CASSGFGTDQETQYF. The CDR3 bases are TGCGCCAGCAGCGGGTTCGGGACAGACCAAGAGACCCAGTACTTC.

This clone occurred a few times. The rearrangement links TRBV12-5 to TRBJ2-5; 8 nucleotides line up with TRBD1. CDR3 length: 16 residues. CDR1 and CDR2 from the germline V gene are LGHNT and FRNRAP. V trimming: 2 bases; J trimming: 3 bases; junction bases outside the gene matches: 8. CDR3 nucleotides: TGTGCTAGTGGTTTGACCCCAGGGGGCACGGAAGAGACCCAGTACTTC. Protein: CASGLTPGGTEETQYF.

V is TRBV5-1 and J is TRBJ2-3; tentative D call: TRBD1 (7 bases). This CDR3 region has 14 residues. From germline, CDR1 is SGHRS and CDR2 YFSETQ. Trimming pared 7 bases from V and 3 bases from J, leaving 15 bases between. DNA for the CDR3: TGCGCCAGCCGACAGGGCGGGGAAACAGATACGCAGTATTTT. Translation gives CASRQGGETDTQYF.

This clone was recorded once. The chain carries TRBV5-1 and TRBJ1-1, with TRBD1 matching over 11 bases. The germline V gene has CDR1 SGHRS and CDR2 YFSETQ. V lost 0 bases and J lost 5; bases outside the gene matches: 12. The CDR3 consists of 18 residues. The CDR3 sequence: CASSLAPGQGAIWTEAFF. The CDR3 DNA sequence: TGCGCCAGCAGCTTGGCACCTGGACAGGGGGCGATTTGGACTGAAGCTTTCTTT.

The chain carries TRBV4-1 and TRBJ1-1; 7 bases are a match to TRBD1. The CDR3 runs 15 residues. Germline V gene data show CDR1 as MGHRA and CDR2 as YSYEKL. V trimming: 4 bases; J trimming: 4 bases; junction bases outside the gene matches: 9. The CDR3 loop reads CASSLGVQGVTEAFF. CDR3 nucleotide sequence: TGCGCCAGCAGCCTAGGGGTCCAGGGGGTCACTGAAGCTTTCTTT.

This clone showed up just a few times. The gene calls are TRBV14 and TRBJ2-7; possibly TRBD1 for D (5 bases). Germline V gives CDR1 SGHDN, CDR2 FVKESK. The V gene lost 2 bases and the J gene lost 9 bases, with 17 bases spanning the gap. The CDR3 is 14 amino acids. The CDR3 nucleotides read TGTGCCAGCAGCCAACCCAGGGAATCATTTGGGCAGTACTTC. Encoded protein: CASSQPRESFGQYF.

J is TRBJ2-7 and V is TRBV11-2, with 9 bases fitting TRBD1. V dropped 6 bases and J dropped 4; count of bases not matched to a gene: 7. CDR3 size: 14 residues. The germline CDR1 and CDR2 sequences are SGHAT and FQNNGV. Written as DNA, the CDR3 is TGTGCCAGCAGATCTGGGACAGGGTCGTACGAGCAGTACTTC. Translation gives CASRSGTGSYEQYF.

CDR3 DNA: TGTGCCAGTGGGCTTAGGGGGGGACGAGATACGCAGTATTTT. It is translated as CASGLRGGRDTQYF. The chain recombines TRBV2 with TRBJ2-3, with D perhaps matching TRBD2 (7 bases). Trimming left V 9 bases short and J 5 bases short, with 18 bases between. The germline V gene has CDR1 SNHLY and CDR2 FYNNEI. The CDR3 length is 14 residues.

The CDR3 DNA reads as TGTGCCAGCAGCCCCCGGGACAGGTTCTATGGCTACACCTTC. It codes for CASSPRDRFYGYTF. The chain joins TRBV11-2 to TRBJ1-2; TRBD1 aligns across 8 bases. CDR1 SGHAT and CDR2 FQNNGV come from the germline V gene. The CDR3 extends over 14 amino acids. V shed 5 bases, J shed 4 bases, and the junction held 6 bases outside the gene matches.

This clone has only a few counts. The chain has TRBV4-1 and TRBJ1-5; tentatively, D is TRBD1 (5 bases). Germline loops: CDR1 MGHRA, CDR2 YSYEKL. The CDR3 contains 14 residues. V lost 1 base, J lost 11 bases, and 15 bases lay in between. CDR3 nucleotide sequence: TGCGCCAGCAGCCAAGCCGACGGGGGATCGGCCCAGCATTTT. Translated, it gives CASSQADGGSAQHF.

CDR3 nucleotide sequence: TGCAGCACAACATCCACAGGGTTCACTGAAGCTTTCTTT. The encoded protein is CSTTSTGFTEAFF. The chain carries TRBV29-1 and TRBJ1-1; TRBD1 might be the D (6 bases). The CDR3 runs 13 residues. Looked up from germline, CDR1 is SQVTM and CDR2 is ANQGSEA. V lost 8 bases and J lost 4, with 17 bases in between. The variable domain in full, completed from reference TRBV29-1 and TRBJ1-1, reads SAVISQKPSRDICQRGTSLTIQCQVDSQVTMMFWYRQQPGQSLTLIATANQGSEATYESGFVIDKFPISRPNLTFSTLTVSNMSPEDSSIYLCSTTSTGFTEAFFGQGTRLTVV.

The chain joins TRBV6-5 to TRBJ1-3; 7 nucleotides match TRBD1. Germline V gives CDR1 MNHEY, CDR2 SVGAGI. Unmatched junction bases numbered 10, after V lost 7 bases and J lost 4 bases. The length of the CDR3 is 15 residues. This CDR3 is CASIRSRGQGNTIYF. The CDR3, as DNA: TGTGCCAGCATCCGGAGTAGGGGGCAAGGAAACACCATATATTTT.

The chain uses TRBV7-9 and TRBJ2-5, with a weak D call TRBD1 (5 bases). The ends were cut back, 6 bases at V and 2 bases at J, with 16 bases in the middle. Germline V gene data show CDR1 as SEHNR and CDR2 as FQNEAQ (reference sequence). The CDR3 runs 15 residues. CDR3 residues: CASRIGVGYQETQYF. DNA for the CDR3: TGTGCCAGCAGAATAGGGGTAGGGTATCAAGAGACCCAGTACTTC.

In DNA form, the CDR3 reads TGTGCCAGCAGCTCAGGGTGGACCCAGTACTTC. Translation gives CASSSGWTQYF. J is TRBJ2-5 and V is TRBV7-6; TRBD1 might be the D (5 bases). There are 11 residues in the CDR3. Trimming shortened V by 4 bases and J by 7 bases, and 7 bases separated the two germline ends. The germline V gene encodes CDR1 SGHVS and CDR2 FNYEAQ.

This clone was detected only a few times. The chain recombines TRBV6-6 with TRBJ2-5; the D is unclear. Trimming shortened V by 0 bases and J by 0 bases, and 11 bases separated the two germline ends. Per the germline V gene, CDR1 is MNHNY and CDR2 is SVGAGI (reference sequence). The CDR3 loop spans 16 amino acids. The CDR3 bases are TGTGCCAGCAGTTACTCCCTAGACTTATACCAAGAGACCCAGTACTTC. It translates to CASSYSLDLYQETQYF.